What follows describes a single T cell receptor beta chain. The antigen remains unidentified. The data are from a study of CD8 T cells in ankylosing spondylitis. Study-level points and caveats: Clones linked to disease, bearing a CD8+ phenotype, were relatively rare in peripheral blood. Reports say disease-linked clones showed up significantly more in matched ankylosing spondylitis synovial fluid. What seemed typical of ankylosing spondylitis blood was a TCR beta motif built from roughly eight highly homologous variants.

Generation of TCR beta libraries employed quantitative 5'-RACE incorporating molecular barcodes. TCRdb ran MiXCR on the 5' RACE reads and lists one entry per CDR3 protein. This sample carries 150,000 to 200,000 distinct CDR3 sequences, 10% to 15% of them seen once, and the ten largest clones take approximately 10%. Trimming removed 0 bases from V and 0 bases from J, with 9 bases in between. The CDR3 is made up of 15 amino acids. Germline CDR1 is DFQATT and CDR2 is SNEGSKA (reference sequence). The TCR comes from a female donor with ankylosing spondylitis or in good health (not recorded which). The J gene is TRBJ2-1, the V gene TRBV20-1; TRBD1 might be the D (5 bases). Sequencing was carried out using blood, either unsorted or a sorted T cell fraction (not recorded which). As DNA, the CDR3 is TGCAGTGCTAGAGACAGGGTGGGCTCCTACAATGAGCAGTTCTTC. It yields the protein CSARDRVGSYNEQFF.